The sequence of this TCR beta chain was determined in a study of cytotoxic CD8 clonotypes in ibrutinib-treated CLL. Germline CDR1 SGHVS, CDR2 FNYEAQ. The CDR3 runs 14 residues. The V gene lost 1 base and the J gene lost 7 bases, with 13 bases spanning the gap. This table comes from immunoSEQ multiplex PCR, and its TCRdb copy is limited to in-frame clones, with some not included. The sample lists 130,000 to 150,000 clones, around three quarters seen once, with roughly 13% in the top ten. This clonotype was obtained from a human donor with chronic lymphocytic leukemia. The genes are TRBV7-6 and TRBJ1-1; tentative D call: TRBD1 (5 bases). The source material was PBMCs, sampled after 12 months of ibrutinib treatment. The CDR3 protein is CASSLDQGLVEAFF. In DNA form, the CDR3 reads TGTGCCAGCAGCTTAGATCAGGGTTTGGTTGAAGCTTTCTTT. Complete variable domain (other parts from reference TRBV7-6 and TRBJ1-1): GAGVSQSPRYKVTKRGQDVALRCDPISGHVSLYWYRQALGQGPEFLTYFNYEAQQDKSGLPNDRFSAERPEGSISTLTIQRTEQRDSAMYRCASSLDQGLVEAFFGQGTRLTVV.